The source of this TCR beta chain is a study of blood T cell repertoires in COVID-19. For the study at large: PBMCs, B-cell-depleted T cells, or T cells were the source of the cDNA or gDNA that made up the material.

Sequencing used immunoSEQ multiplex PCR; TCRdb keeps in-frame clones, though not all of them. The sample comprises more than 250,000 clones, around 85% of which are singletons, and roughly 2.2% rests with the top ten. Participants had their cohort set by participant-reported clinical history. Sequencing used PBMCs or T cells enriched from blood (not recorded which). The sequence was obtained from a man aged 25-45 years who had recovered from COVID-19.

The CDR3 nucleotides are TGTGCCAGCTCACAAAAAACCCCCGGAGCAGGGGCTAAATTTGGTTCACCCCTCCACTTT. It codes for CASSQKTPGAGAKFGSPLHF. The rearrangement links TRBV18 to TRBJ1-6; a possible D gene is TRBD1 (6 bases). The V end was cut by 4 bases, the J end by 9 bases, with 31 bases between. From germline, CDR1 is KGHSH and CDR2 LQKENI. The CDR3 runs to 20 residues.